Each of the 19 T cell receptor beta chains below was sequenced from the same sample in a study of monozygotic twins with inflammatory bowel disease. One entry per CDR3 protein, without DNA, is what TCRdb gives after re-calling the 5' RACE reads. The table lists over 350,000 distinct CDR3 sequences, with around 2.6% in the top ten. Sequenced sample: blood. The receptors originated from a human donor with ulcerative colitis or Crohn's disease, or a healthy co-twin of an affected twin (not recorded which).

V and J are TRBV7-2 and TRBJ1-2. The CDR3 runs to 15 residues. Germline lookup yields CDR1 SGHTA and CDR2 FQGNSA. This CDR3 is CASSLAWGKNYGYTF.

This chain joins TRBV6-2 or TRBV6-3 and TRBJ2-3; TCRdb indicates TRBD2, and absent DNA this call remains unverified. This CDR3 is 16 amino acids long. In germline, CDR1 is MNHEY, CDR2 SVGEGT. The CDR3 protein is CASSSVHPAGGDTQYF.

The V gene is TRBV20-1, the J gene TRBJ2-7; TCRdb names TRBD2, which stays unverified in the absence of DNA. Germline V CDR1 and CDR2: DFQATT, SNEGSKA (reference sequence). The CDR3 contains 14 residues. CDR3 sequence reads: CSAGGVISTYEQYF.

This chain connects TRBV4-3 to TRBJ2-7; without DNA, the TCRdb call of TRBD1 cannot be checked. The CDR3 contains 16 residues. CDR1 is LGHNA, CDR2 YSLEER, per germline. CDR3 sequence reads: CASSSAWTGYSYEQYF.

The V call is TRBV9, the J call TRBJ2-7; without DNA, the TCRdb call of TRBD2 cannot be checked. The CDR3 covers 15 residues. Germline V gene data show CDR1 as SGDLS and CDR2 as YYNGEE. This chain's CDR3 is CASSMGGSAPYEQYF. The variable domain in full, with the rest retrieved from reference TRBV9 and TRBJ2-7, is DSGVTQTPKHLITATGQRVTLRCSPRSGDLSVYWYQQSLDQGLQFLIQYYNGEERAKGNILERFSAQQFPDLHSELNLSSLELGDSALYFCASSMGGSAPYEQYFGPGTRLTVT.

This chain connects TRBV4-3 to TRBJ2-2; TCRdb calls TRBD1, which cannot be checked without DNA. CDR3 size: 17 residues. Germline V CDR1 and CDR2: LGHNA, YSLEER. The chain's CDR3 is CASGPRRDRVYHGELFF.

This chain links TRBV29-1 with TRBJ2-5; the D call of TRBD1 rests on TCRdb alone, since no DNA is present to check it. Germline lookup yields CDR1 SQVTM and CDR2 ANQGSEA. The CDR3 spans 12 residues. The CDR3 is CSVARDSKTQYF.

The CDR3 loop is CASRNRGHSDTQYF. The chain is built from TRBV28 and TRBJ2-3; TCRdb proposes TRBD1, but this gene call is untestable without DNA. The CDR3 has 14 residues. The V gene's germline CDR1 is MDHEN and CDR2 SYDVKM.

The gene calls are TRBV10-3 and TRBJ2-7; TCRdb names TRBD2, which stays unverified in the absence of DNA. CDR3 length equals 15 residues. CDR1 is ENHRY and CDR2 is SYGVKD in the germline V gene. This CDR3 reads CAIGDHSGASYEQYF.

This chain links TRBV5-1 with TRBJ2-1. Germline lookup yields CDR1 SGHRS and CDR2 YFSETQ. The CDR3 covers 15 residues. This chain's CDR3 is CASSLEPSFYNEQFF.

The chain's CDR3 is CASTETGTVYNEQFF. The V call is TRBV12-3 or TRBV12-4, the J call TRBJ2-1; absent DNA, TCRdb's TRBD1 call cannot be checked. This CDR3 has 15 residues.

This chain connects TRBV19 to TRBJ1-1; absent DNA, TCRdb's TRBD1 call cannot be checked. CDR3 length equals 14 residues. CDR1 is LNHDA and CDR2 is SQIVND in the germline V gene (reference sequence). CDR3 loop: CASSTPAGDAEAFF.

CDR3 loop: CSPPTGQGGEKLFF. The chain joins TRBV20-1 to TRBJ1-4; the TCRdb D gene call, TRBD1, has no DNA to confirm it. CDR3 length equals 14 residues. The V gene's germline CDR1 is DFQATT and CDR2 SNEGSKA (reference sequence).

CDR3 in amino acids: CASSRVRDRVIGSYNEQFF. The genes are TRBV18 and TRBJ2-1; the TRBD1 assignment by TCRdb is unverifiable without DNA. Per germline, CDR1 KGHSH and CDR2 LQKENI. The CDR3 extends over 19 amino acids.

The chain recombines TRBV5-1 with TRBJ2-2; TCRdb outputs TRBD1, but without DNA this stays unchecked. Germline V gene sequence: CDR1 SGHRS, CDR2 YFSETQ. The CDR3 consists of 16 residues. Here the CDR3 reads CASSPLPSTGPGELFF.

The chain recombines TRBV7-2 with TRBJ1-2; the TRBD1 assignment by TCRdb is unverifiable without DNA. Germline V CDR1 and CDR2: SGHTA, FQGNSA. This CDR3 is built from 15 residues. CDR3: CASSRDQGAAGGYTF.

The chain employs TRBV4-1 and TRBJ2-7; TCRdb picks TRBD2, but there is no DNA to check that call. The CDR3 runs 15 residues. From germline, CDR1 is MGHRA and CDR2 YSYEKL. The CDR3 is CASSRGTGSSYEQYF.

The genes are TRBV7-2 and TRBJ2-5; TCRdb picks TRBD2, but there is no DNA to check that call. CDR3 length: 15 amino acids. Germline-derived CDR1 and CDR2 are SGHTA and FQGNSA. CDR3 amino acids: CASSSERIGTGTQYF.

The rearrangement joins TRBV24-1 to TRBJ2-6; TCRdb proposes TRBD1, but this gene call is untestable without DNA. This CDR3 region has 16 residues. Germline-derived CDR1 and CDR2 are KGHDR and SFDVKD. The CDR3 spells CATSDWTGAGANVLTF.